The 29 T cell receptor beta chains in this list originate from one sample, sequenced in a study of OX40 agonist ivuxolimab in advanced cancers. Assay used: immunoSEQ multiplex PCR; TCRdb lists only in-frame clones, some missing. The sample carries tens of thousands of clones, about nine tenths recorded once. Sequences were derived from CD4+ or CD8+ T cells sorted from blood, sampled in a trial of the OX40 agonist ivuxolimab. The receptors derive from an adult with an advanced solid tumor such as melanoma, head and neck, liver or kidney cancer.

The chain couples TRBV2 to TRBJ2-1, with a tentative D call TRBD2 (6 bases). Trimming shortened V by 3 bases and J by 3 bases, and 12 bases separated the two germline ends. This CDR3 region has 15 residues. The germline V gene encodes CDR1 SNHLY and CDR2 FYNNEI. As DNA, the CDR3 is TGTGCCAGCAGTGAGTCGCGGGGTATCTACAATGAGCAGTTCTTC. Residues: CASSESRGIYNEQFF.

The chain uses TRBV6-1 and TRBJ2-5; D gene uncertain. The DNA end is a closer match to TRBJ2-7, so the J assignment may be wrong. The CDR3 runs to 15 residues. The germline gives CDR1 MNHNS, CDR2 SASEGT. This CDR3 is CASKRSSGTPYEQYF. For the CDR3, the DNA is TGTGCCAGCAAACGCTCATCGGGTACCCCCTACGAGCAGTACTTC.

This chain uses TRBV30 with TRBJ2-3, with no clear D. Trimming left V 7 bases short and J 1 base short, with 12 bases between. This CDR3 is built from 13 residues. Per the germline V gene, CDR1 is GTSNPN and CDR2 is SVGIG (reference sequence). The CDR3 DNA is TGTGCCTCCGAGTTAGGAGGCACAGATACGCAGTATTTT. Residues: CASELGGTDTQYF.

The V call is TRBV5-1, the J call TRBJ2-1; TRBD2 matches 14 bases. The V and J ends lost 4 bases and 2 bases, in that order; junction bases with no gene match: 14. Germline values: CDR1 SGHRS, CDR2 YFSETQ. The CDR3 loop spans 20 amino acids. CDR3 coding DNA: TGCGCCAGCAGCCATCGGGTCGGGACTAGCGGGAGCGGGACCTACAATGAGCAGTTCTTC. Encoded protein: CASSHRVGTSGSGTYNEQFF.

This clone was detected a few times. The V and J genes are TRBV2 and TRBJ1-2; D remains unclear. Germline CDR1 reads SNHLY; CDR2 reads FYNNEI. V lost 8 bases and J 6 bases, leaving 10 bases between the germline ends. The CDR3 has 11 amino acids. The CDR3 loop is CASRYGDGYTF. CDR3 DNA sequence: TGTGCCAGCCGGTACGGGGATGGCTACACCTTC.

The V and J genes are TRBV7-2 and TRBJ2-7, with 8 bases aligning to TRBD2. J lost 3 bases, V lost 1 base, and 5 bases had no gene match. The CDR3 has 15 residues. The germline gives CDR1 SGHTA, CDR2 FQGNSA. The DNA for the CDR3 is TGTGCCAGCAGCTTAGGTGGGCGGGAGGTCTACGAGCAGTACTTC. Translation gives CASSLGGREVYEQYF. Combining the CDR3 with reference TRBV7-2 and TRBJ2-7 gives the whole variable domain GAGVSQSPSNKVTEKGKDVELRCDPISGHTALYWYRQSLGQGLEFLIYFQGNSAPDKSGLPSDRFSAERTGGSVSTLTIQRTQQEDSAVYLCASSLGGREVYEQYFGPGTRLTVT.

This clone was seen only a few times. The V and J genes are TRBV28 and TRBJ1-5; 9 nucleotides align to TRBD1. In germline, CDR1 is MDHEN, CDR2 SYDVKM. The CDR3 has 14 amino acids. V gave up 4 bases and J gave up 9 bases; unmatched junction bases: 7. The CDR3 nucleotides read TGTGCCAGCAGTTCCGGACAGGGGAAATGGCCCCAGCATTTT. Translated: CASSSGQGKWPQHF.

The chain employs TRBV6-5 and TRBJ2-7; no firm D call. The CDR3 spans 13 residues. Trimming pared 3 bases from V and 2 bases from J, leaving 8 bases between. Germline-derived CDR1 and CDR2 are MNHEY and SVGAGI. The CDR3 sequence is CASSYRQTYEQYF. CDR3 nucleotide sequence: TGTGCCAGCAGTTATCGGCAAACCTACGAGCAGTACTTC.

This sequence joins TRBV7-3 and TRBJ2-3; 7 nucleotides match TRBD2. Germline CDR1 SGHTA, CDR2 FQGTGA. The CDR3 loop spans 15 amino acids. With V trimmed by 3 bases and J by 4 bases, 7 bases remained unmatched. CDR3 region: CASSLGGGPPDTQYF. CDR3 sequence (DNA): TGTGCCAGCAGCTTGGGGGGAGGGCCCCCAGATACGCAGTATTTT.

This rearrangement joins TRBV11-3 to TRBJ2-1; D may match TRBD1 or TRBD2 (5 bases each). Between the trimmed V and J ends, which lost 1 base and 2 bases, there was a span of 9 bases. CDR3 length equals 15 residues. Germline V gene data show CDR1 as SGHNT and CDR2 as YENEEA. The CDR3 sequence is CASSLAGTPYNEQFF. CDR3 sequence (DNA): TGTGCCAGCAGCTTAGCGGGGACGCCCTACAATGAGCAGTTCTTC.

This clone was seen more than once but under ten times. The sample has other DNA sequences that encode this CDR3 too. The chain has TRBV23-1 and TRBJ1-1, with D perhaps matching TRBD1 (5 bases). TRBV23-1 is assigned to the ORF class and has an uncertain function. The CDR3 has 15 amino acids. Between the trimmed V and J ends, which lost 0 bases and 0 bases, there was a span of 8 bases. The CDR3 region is CASSQSGEMNTEAFF. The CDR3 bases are TGCGCCAGCAGTCAATCAGGGGAAATGAACACTGAAGCTTTCTTT.

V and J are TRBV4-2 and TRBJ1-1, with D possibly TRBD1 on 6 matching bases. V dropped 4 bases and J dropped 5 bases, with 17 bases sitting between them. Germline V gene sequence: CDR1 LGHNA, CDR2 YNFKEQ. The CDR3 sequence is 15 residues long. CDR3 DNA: TGTGCCAGCAGCCCTTCGGTCCGGCAGGGGACTGAAGCTTTCTTT. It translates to CASSPSVRQGTEAFF.

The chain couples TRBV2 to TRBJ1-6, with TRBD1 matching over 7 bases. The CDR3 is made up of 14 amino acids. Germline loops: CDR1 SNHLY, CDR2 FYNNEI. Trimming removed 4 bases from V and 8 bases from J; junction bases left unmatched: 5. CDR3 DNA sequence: TGTGCCAGCAGTGCCCCAGGGGGTTATTCACCCCTCCACTTT. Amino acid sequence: CASSAPGGYSPLHF.

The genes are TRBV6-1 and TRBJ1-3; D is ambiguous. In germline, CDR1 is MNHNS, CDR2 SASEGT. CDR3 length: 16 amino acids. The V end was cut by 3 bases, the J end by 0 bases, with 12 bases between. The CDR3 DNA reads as TGTGCCAGCAGTGACCCCTCCCGTAGCTCTGGAAACACCATATATTTT. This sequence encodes CASSDPSRSSGNTIYF.

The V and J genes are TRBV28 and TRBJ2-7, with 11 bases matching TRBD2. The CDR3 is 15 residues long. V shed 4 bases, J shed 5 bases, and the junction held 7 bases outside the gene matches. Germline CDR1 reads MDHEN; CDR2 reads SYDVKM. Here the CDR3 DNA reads TGTGCCAGCAGTTCCTTAGCGGGAGGGTCCCACGAGCAGTACTTC. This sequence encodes CASSSLAGGSHEQYF. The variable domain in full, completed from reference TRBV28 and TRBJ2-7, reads DVKVTQSSRYLVKRTGEKVFLECVQDMDHENMFWYRQDPGLGLRLIYFSYDVKMKEKGDIPEGYSVSREKKERFSLILESASTNQTSMYLCASSSLAGGSHEQYFGPGTRLTVT.

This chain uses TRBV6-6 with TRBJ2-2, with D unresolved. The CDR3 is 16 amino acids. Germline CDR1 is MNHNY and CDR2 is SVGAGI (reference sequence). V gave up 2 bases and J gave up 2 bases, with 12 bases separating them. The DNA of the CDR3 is TGTGCCAGCAGTTACGCTCTCGGGCCCAACACCGGGGAGCTGTTTTTT. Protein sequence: CASSYALGPNTGELFF.

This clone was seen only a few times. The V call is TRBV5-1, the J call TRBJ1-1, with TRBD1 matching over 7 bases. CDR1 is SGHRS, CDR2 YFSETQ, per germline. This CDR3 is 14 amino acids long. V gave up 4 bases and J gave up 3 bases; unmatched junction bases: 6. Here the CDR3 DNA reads TGCGCCAGCAGCCGAGACACAGGGGACACTGAAGCTTTCTTT. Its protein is CASSRDTGDTEAFF.

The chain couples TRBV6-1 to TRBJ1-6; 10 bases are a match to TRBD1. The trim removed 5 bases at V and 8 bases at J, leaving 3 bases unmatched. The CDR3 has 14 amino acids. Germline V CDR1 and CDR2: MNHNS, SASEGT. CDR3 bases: TGTGCCAGCAGTACCGGACAGGGGGATTCACCCCTCCACTTT. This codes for CASSTGQGDSPLHF.

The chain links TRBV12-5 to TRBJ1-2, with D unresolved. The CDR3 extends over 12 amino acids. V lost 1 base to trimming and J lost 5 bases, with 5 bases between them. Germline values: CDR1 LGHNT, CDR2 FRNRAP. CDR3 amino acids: CASGLEGYGYTF. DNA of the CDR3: TGTGCTAGTGGTTTGGAAGGGTATGGCTACACCTTC.

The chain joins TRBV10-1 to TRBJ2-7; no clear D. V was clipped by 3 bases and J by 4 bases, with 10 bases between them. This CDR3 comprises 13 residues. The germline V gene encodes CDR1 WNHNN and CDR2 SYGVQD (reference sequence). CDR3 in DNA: TGCGCCAGCAGTGATAATTTGGGTTACGAGCAGTACTTC. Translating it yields CASSDNLGYEQYF.

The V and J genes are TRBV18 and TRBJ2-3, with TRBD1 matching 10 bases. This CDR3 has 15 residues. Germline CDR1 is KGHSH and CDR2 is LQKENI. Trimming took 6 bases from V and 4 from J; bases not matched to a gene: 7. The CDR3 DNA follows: TGTGCCAGCTCGCCGACAGGGGGCGTGGCAGATACGCAGTATTTT. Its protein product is CASSPTGGVADTQYF. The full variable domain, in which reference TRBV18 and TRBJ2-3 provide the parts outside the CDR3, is NAGVMQNPRHLVRRRGQEARLRCSPMKGHSHVYWYRQLPEEGLKFMVYLQKENIIDESGMPKERFSAEFPKEGPSILRIQQVVRGDSAAYFCASSPTGGVADTQYFGPGTRLTVL.

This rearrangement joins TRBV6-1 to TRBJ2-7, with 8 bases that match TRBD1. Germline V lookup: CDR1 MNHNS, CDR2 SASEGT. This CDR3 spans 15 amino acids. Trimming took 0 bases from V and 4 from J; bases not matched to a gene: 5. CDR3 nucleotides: TGTGCCAGCAGTGAAGCAAGGACAGGGACTTACGAGCAGTACTTC. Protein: CASSEARTGTYEQYF.

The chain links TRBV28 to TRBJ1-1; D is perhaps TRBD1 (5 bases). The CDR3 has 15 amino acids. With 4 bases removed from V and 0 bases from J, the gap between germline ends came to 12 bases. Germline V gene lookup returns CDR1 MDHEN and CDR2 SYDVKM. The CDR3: CASSSGTGLNTEAFF. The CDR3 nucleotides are TGTGCCAGCAGTTCCGGTACGGGACTGAACACTGAAGCTTTCTTT.

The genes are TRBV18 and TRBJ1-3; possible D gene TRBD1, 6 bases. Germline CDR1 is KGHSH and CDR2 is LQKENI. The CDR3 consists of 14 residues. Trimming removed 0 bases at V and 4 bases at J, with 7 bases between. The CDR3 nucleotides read TGTGCCAGCTCACCACCCGGACAGGGAAACACCATATATTTT. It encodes CASSPPGQGNTIYF.

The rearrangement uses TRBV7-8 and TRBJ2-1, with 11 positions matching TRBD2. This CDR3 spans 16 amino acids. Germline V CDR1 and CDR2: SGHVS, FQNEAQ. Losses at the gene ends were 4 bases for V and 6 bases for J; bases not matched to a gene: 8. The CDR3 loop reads CASSSIAGGLGNEQFF. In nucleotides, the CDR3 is TGTGCCAGCAGCTCTATAGCGGGGGGGCTCGGCAATGAGCAGTTCTTC.

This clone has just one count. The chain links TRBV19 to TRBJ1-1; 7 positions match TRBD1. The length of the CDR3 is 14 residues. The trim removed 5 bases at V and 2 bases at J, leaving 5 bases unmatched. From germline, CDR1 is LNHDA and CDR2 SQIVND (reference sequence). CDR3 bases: TGTGCCAGTAGTTTACGGGACAGAAACACTGAAGCTTTCTTT. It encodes CASSLRDRNTEAFF.

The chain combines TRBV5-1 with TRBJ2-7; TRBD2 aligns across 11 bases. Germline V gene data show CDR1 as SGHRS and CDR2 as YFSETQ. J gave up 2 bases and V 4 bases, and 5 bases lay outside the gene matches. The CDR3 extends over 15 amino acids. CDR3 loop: CASSPLSGRAYEQYF. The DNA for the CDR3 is TGCGCCAGCAGCCCCCTTAGCGGGAGGGCCTACGAGCAGTACTTC.

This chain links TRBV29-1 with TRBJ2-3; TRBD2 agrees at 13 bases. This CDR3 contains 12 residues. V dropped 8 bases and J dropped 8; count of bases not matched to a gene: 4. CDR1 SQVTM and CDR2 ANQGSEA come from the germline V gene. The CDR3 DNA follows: TGCAGCTTTCGACTAGCGGGAGGTACGCAGTATTTT. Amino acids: CSFRLAGGTQYF.

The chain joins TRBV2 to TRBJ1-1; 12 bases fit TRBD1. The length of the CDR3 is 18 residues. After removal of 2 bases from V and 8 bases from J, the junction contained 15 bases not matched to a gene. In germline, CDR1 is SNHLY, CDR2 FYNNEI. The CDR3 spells CASSETGGQGAFITEAFF. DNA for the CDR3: TGTGCCAGCAGTGAAACGGGGGGACAGGGGGCTTTCATTACCGAAGCTTTCTTT.